This T cell receptor beta chain was captured in a study of CD8 T cells in Susac syndrome. Study-level background: Patients with Susac syndrome were therapy-naive, on corticosteroids, or on intravenous immunoglobulin alone at the time that blood was drawn.

The CD8+ and CD4+ T cells were isolated magnetically using a negative isolation approach, whereas the TEMRA cells were enriched by FACS. When the RNA was reverse transcribed, random hexamers were used with an input of 0.5 to 1 ug. TCRdb reprocessed the immunoSEQ multiplex PCR reads with MiXCR, giving one entry per CDR3 protein. This table holds approximately 74,000 distinct CDR3 sequences, 94% found once. This CDR3 is built from 17 residues. Trimming stripped 5 bases from V and 7 bases from J, with 25 bases between. Per the germline V gene, CDR1 is KGHDR and CDR2 is SFDVKD. The V gene is TRBV24-1, the J gene TRBJ2-5; D possibly corresponds to TRBD1 (6 bases). Input material: CD8+ T cells from PBMCs. This TCR was sampled from a human donor with Susac syndrome. CDR3 sequence reads: CATSGDRDTGERMTQYF. The CDR3 DNA follows: TGTGCCACCAGTGGAGACCGGGACACCGGAGAAAGGATGACCCAGTACTTC.